A selection of T cell receptor beta chains follows, all from one sample in a study of T cell responses to AZD1222 COVID-19 vaccine. Data came from immunoSEQ multiplex PCR; TCRdb stores just in-frame clones and leaves some out. In the table there are about 150,000 clones, roughly 92% of which are singletons. This specimen consisted of peripheral blood, obtained 28 days after the second AZD1222 dose. The receptors here all came from an adult who received the AZD1222 COVID-19 vaccine. CDR3s include the opening cysteine and the closing phenylalanine or tryptophan. A D gene is named only where the DNA matches it firmly. Rows give clone size only sometimes, using once, few, many, or a class for an expanded clone.

clone size,D gene,CDR3 length,J gene,V gene,CDR3 DNA,CDR3 protein
NA,NA,13,TRBJ2-2,TRBV19,TGTGCCAGTAGTATCCGCGTCACCGGGGAGCTGTTTTTT,CASSIRVTGELFF
NA,NA,15,TRBJ2-4,TRBV6-2/TRBV6-3,TGTGCCAGCAGTACCGGAGCTAGCGAGGAAAACATTCAGTACTTC,CASSTGASEENIQYF
NA,NA,16,TRBJ1-2,TRBV9,TGTGCCAGCAGCGTAGCTGCCGGTTGGGCTAACTATGGCTACACCTTC,CASSVAAGWANYGYTF
NA,NA,14,TRBJ2-1,TRBV19,TGTGCCAGTAGTACGGGCAGAAGGAGCAATGAGCAGTTCTTC,CASSTGRRSNEQFF
NA,NA,13,TRBJ1-1,TRBV19,TGTGCCAGTAGTAACGGACGGACCGCTGAAGCTTTCTTT,CASSNGRTAEAFF
NA,NA,13,TRBJ1-2,TRBV4-3,TGCGCCAGCAGCCCCCGCAATAACTATGGCTACACCTTC,CASSPRNNYGYTF
NA,NA,14,TRBJ2-2,TRBV11-1,TGTGCCAGCAGTCCTAGTGGGGGCACCGGGGAGCTGTTTTTT,CASSPSGGTGELFF
NA,NA,13,TRBJ2-2,TRBV24-1,TGTGCCACCGGAGGACAGAACACCGGGGAGCTGTTTTTT,CATGGQNTGELFF
NA,NA,13,TRBJ2-7,TRBV19,TGTGCCAGTAGTATGTATAGGTATAACGAGCAGTACTTC,CASSMYRYNEQYF
once,TRBD1,13,TRBJ1-1,TRBV7-2,TGTGCCAGCAGCTTAGAGGGACAGGGCTTGGCTTTCTTT,CASSLEGQGLAFF
NA,NA,15,TRBJ1-3,TRBV5-6,TGTGCCAGCAGCTTCGGTACTCGCTCTGGAAACACCATATATTTT,CASSFGTRSGNTIYF
NA,TRBD2,16,TRBJ2-5,TRBV27,TGTGCCAGCAGTTTAGGAGGCGGGAGAGGGTGGGAGACCCAGTACTTC,CASSLGGGRGWETQYF
NA,TRBD1,16,TRBJ2-7,TRBV27,TGTGCCAGCAGTTACACAGTAGGGGACAGGTACCACGAGCAGTACTTC,CASSYTVGDRYHEQYF
NA,NA,16,TRBJ2-5,TRBV5-5,TGTGCCAGCAGTTCTTCAGGGACCCTCGCGGGGGAGACCCAGTACTTC,CASSSSGTLAGETQYF
NA,NA,14,TRBJ1-1,TRBV27,TGTGCCAGCAGTTTAAACCGAGTGAACACTGAAGCTTTCTTT,CASSLNRVNTEAFF
NA,NA,12,TRBJ1-1,TRBV20-1,TGCAGTGCTAGTCAGTCCATGGGCTCGGCTTTCTTT,CSASQSMGSAFF
NA,NA,14,TRBJ2-1,TRBV27,TGTGCCAGCAGTTCCGAGGATGCCGTGGTGGAGCAGTTCTTC,CASSSEDAVVEQFF
NA,NA,14,TRBJ1-1,TRBV27,TGTGCCAGCAGTTCGAAGGGGCCGTACACTGAAGCTTTCTTT,CASSSKGPYTEAFF
NA,TRBD2,15,TRBJ2-7,TRBV6-1,TGTGCCAGCAGTGAAGGGGCGGGAGGGCACTACGAGCAGTACTTC,CASSEGAGGHYEQYF
NA,NA,15,TRBJ1-1,TRBV4-2,TGTGCCAGCAGCCAGGGGAGTTTTGGAGGCACTGAAGCTTTCTTT,CASSQGSFGGTEAFF
NA,NA,15,TRBJ2-6,TRBV6-5,TGTGCCAGCAGTTATGGGGTCTCTGGGGCCAACGTCCTGACTTTC,CASSYGVSGANVLTF
NA,NA,13,TRBJ1-1,TRBV9,TGTGCCAGCAGCGGAGATGTGAACACTGAAGCTTTCTTT,CASSGDVNTEAFF
NA,TRBD1,15,TRBJ1-5,TRBV4-3,TGCGCCAGCAGCCAGCGGACAGGGGCCACTCAGCCCCAGCATTTT,CASSQRTGATQPQHF
NA,TRBD2,19,TRBJ2-5,TRBV5-1,TGCGCCAGCAGCACAACCGGGACTAGCGGGGGGGCTGGCCAAGAGACCCAGTACTTC,CASSTTGTSGGAGQETQYF
NA,NA,12,TRBJ1-2,TRBV9,TGTGCCAGCAGCGTTGGTAACTATGGCTACACCTTC,CASSVGNYGYTF